This entry is about one T cell receptor (beta chain). Antigen specificity is unknown. The germline CDR1 and CDR2 sequences are MNHEY and SVGAGI. The CDR3 totals 13 residues. V gave up 7 bases and J gave up 7 bases; unmatched junction bases: 9. This specimen comes from a study of T-cell memory formation after mild COVID-19. On the study more broadly: TCR clusters were largely donor specific. The study, taken as a whole, reports: Contracting CD8+ clones were enriched in EMRA, CD4+ mainly in CM and EM. Contracting clones from day 15 to 85 showed balanced CD4/CD8; later expanders favored CD4+. Nothing confirmed that second-wave clones peaking on day 37 were specific for SARS-CoV-2.

TCRdb ran MiXCR on the 5' RACE reads and lists one entry per CDR3 protein. Of fewer than 250,000 distinct CDR3 sequences in the sample, about 10% were seen once. Sequencing used PBMCs or a T cell subset sorted from them (not recorded which). This receptor was taken from a man between 18 and 35 years old who had mild COVID-19 (a few samples of this study predate the infection). Cell type and time point are not known. The chain carries TRBV6-5 and TRBJ1-2, with 7 bases that match TRBD1. CDR3 DNA: TGTGCCAGCACTGGGACAGCTGATCGTGGCTACACCTTC. Residues: CASTGTADRGYTF.